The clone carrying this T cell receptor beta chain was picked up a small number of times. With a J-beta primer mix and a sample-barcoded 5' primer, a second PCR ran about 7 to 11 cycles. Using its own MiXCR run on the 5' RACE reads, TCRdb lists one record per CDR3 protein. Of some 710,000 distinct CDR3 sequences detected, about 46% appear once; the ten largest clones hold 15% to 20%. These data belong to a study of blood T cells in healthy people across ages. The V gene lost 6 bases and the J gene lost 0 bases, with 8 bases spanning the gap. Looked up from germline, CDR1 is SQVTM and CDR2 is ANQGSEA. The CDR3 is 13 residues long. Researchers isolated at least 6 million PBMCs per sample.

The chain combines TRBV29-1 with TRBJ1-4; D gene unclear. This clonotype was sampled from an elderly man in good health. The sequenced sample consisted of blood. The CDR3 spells CSVTTSTNEKLFF. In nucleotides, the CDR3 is TGCAGCGTCACGACCTCAACTAATGAAAAACTGTTTTTT.